These T cell receptor beta chains were read from a single sample in a study of blood T cell repertoires in COVID-19. The data were produced by immunoSEQ multiplex PCR, yet TCRdb's version contains in-frame clones alone and is incomplete. Among over 200,000 clones, roughly 84% were seen once, and the ten largest hold 1.5% to 2%. Material: peripheral blood. The receptor set was obtained from a man aged 40-50 years with active or convalescent COVID-19. Each CDR3 is given with its conserved first and last residue. A D gene is named only where the DNA matches it firmly. The listing skips clone size in some rows; elsewhere it reads once, few, many or a size class.

V	size	D	J	CDR3	DNA
TRBV5-4	-	-	TRBJ2-1	CASSLADSNEQFF	TGTGCCAGCAGCTTGGCCGACAGCAATGAGCAGTTCTTC
TRBV2	-	TRBD1	TRBJ2-5	CASGRDRGRGETQYF	TGTGCCAGCGGCCGGGACAGGGGGCGCGGGGAGACCCAGTACTTC
TRBV24-1	-	-	TRBJ1-1	CATMGAQEGEAFF	TGTGCCACCATGGGGGCACAGGAAGGTGAAGCTTTCTTT
TRBV19	-	TRBD1	TRBJ1-5	CASSPLTGNNQPQHF	TGTGCCAGTAGTCCCCTGACAGGGAACAATCAGCCCCAGCATTTT
TRBV6-5	-	TRBD1	TRBJ1-1	CASNPGGNTEAFF	TGTGCCAGCAACCCAGGGGGGAACACTGAAGCTTTCTTT
TRBV6-5	-	TRBD1	TRBJ1-1	CASSRDRVEAFF	TGTGCCAGCAGCCGAGACAGGGTTGAAGCTTTCTTT
TRBV28	-	TRBD1	TRBJ1-5	CASSWDRAYQPQHF	TGTGCCAGCAGTTGGGACAGGGCATATCAGCCCCAGCATTTT
TRBV28	few	TRBD1	TRBJ2-1	CASTVTGSVNEQFF	TGTGCCAGCACAGTGACAGGGTCGGTCAATGAGCAGTTCTTC
TRBV4-1	-	TRBD1	TRBJ2-7	CASSQDGQEDREVRRTYEQYF	TGCGCCAGCAGCCAAGATGGGCAAGAGGACAGGGAGGTAAGAAGGACCTACGAGCAGTACTTC
TRBV19	-	-	TRBJ1-5	CASSDRSDQPQHF	TGTGCCAGTAGCGACAGGAGCGACCAGCCCCAGCATTTT
TRBV5-1	once	-	TRBJ1-5	CASSADTNRPQHF	TGCGCCAGCAGCGCGGACACTAATCGGCCCCAGCATTTT
TRBV6-5	-	TRBD1	TRBJ2-3	CASIPGTGVSDTQYF	TGTGCCAGCATCCCAGGGACAGGGGTGTCGGATACGCAGTATTTT
TRBV28	-	TRBD1	TRBJ1-5	CASSWEQGVGNQPQHF	TGTGCCAGCAGTTGGGAACAGGGGGTTGGCAATCAGCCCCAGCATTTT
TRBV6-5	-	-	TRBJ2-7	CASSYRRWGRYEQYF	TGTGCCAGCAGTTACCGGAGGTGGGGGCGGTACGAGCAGTACTTC
TRBV27	once	-	TRBJ2-1	CASSLQGTNEFF	TGTGCCAGCAGCCTGCAGGGTACGAACGAGTTCTTC
TRBV5-1	-	TRBD2	TRBJ2-4	CASSLGLAGGRMAKNIQYF	TGCGCCAGCAGCTTGGGACTAGCGGGAGGCAGGATGGCCAAAAACATTCAGTACTTC